Listed below are T cell receptor beta chains from one sample, sequenced in a study of shared clonotypes between healthy human individuals. Method: immunoSEQ multiplex PCR; TCRdb's copy keeps in-frame clones and lacks some. The table includes about 2.1 million clones, 93% detected once. Sequencing used naive CD8+ T cells from PBMCs. The receptors come from a man between 18 and 35 years old in good health. Some clones in this sample may be carry-over from other donors' samples. The CDR3 runs from the conserved cysteine through the conserved F or W. The D gene is left open where the match is weak. The size of a clone is reported for some rows only, either as once, few or many, or as a class for expanded clones.

J,V,D,size,CDR3,DNA
TRBJ2-7,TRBV5-6,TRBD1,-,CASSLPGQPPEQYF,TGTGCCAGCAGCCTCCCGGGACAGCCCCCCGAGCAGTACTTC
TRBJ1-5,TRBV5-5,TRBD1,once,CASSDDRGRGQPQHF,TGTGCCAGCAGTGATGACAGGGGGCGCGGGCAGCCCCAGCATTTT
TRBJ2-3,TRBV11-2,-,-,CASSLGLDRISTDTQYF,TGTGCCAGCAGCTTGGGGCTAGACCGTATTAGCACAGATACGCAGTATTTT
TRBJ2-2,TRBV27,-,once,CASRSWMGTGELFF,TGTGCCAGTCGAAGTTGGATGGGCACCGGGGAGCTGTTTTTT
TRBJ2-7,TRBV5-1,-,-,CASSFAGYEQYF,TGCGCCAGCAGCTTTGCCGGGTATGAGCAGTACTTC
TRBJ1-2,TRBV11-2,-,-,CASSLGTGYWGGGYTF,TGTGCCAGCAGCTTAGGGACGGGGTATTGGGGTGGTGGCTACACCTTC
TRBJ2-7,TRBV7-8,TRBD1,-,CASSLTGVIYEQYF,TGTGCCAGCAGCTTGACAGGGGTAATCTACGAGCAGTACTTC
TRBJ2-1,TRBV7-9,TRBD2,-,CASSDTTGLPEQFF,TGTGCCAGCAGCGACACAACGGGACTACCTGAGCAGTTCTTC
TRBJ1-2,TRBV28,TRBD1,-,CASRDRGLGGYTF,TGTGCCAGCAGGGACAGGGGGCTCGGTGGCTACACCTTC
TRBJ2-2,TRBV6-6,-,once,CASSRINGAGELFF,TGTGCCAGCAGCCGGATTAATGGGGCCGGGGAGCTGTTTTTT
TRBJ2-2,TRBV19,-,-,CATPGAVGELFF,TGTGCCACCCCAGGGGCCGTCGGGGAGCTGTTTTTT
TRBJ2-7,TRBV11-3,-,-,CASSYPGASYEQYF,TGTGCCAGCAGCTACCCGGGGGCCTCCTACGAGCAGTACTTC
TRBJ1-1,TRBV9,-,-,CASSVGAGTEAFF,TGTGCCAGCAGCGTGGGGGCGGGCACTGAAGCTTTCTTT
TRBJ1-1,TRBV6-5,-,once,CASSRDLGTEAFF,TGTGCCAGCAGTCGGGACCTCGGCACTGAAGCTTTCTTT
TRBJ2-1,TRBV27,TRBD1,-,CASSLTGGTLLHEQFF,TGTGCCAGCAGCCTAACAGGGGGGACCCTACTCCATGAGCAGTTCTTC
TRBJ1-2,TRBV16,-,-,CASSVTRTGGGYTF,TGTGCCAGCAGCGTAACCCGGACCGGGGGTGGCTACACCTTC
TRBJ1-1,TRBV4-3,-,-,CASSQERGVNTEAFF,TGCGCCAGCAGCCAAGAACGAGGGGTGAACACTGAAGCTTTCTTT
TRBJ2-5,TRBV6-6,-,-,CASSYDGQPQYF,TGTGCCAGCAGTTACGATGGACAGCCCCAGTACTTC
TRBJ2-7,TRBV7-6,TRBD2,-,CASSLLIAGGGDEQYF,TGTGCCAGCAGCTTATTAATAGCGGGAGGGGGCGACGAGCAGTACTTC
TRBJ2-7,TRBV18,TRBD2,-,CASSPFTSGYPYEQYF,TGTGCCAGCTCACCGTTTACTAGCGGTTACCCCTACGAGCAGTACTTC
TRBJ2-7,TRBV6-5,-,-,CASRVAPSHEQYF,TGTGCCAGCAGAGTGGCTCCCTCACACGAGCAGTACTTC
TRBJ2-2,TRBV30,-,-,CAWTPLNTGELFF,TGTGCCTGGACGCCATTGAACACCGGGGAGCTGTTTTTT
TRBJ2-7,TRBV7-9,-,-,CASRMMGYEQYF,TGTGCCAGCAGAATGATGGGCTACGAGCAGTACTTC
TRBJ2-1,TRBV9,-,-,CASSARETLGHNEQFF,TGTGCCAGCAGCGCGAGGGAGACCTTAGGCCACAATGAGCAGTTCTTC
TRBJ1-1,TRBV29-1,-,-,CSVVGGMIAEAFF,TGCAGCGTTGTGGGGGGGATGATCGCTGAAGCTTTCTTT